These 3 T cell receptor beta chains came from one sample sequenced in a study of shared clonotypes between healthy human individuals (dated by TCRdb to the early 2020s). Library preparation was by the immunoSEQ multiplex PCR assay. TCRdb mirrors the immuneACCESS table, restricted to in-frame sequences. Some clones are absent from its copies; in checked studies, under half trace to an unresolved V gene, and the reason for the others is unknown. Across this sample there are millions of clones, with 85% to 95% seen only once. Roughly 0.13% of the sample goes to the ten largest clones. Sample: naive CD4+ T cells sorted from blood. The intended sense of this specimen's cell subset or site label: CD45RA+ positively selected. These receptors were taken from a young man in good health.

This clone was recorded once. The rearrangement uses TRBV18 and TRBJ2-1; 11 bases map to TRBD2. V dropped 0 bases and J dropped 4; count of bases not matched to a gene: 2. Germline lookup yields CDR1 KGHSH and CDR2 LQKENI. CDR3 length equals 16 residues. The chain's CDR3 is CASSPPIAGGYNEQFF. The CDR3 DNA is TGTGCCAGCTCACCACCCATAGCGGGAGGGTACAATGAGCAGTTCTTC.

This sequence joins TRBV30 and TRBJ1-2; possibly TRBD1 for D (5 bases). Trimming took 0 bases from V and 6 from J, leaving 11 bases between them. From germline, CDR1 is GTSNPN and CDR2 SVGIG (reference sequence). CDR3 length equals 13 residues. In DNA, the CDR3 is TGTGCCTGGAGTGTTTCAGGGCAAAATGGCTACACCTTC. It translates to CAWSVSGQNGYTF.

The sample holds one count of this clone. The CDR3 bases are TGTGCCAGCAGCTTAGGGACTAGCGGGGGAGAGACCCAGTACTTC. It is translated as CASSLGTSGGETQYF. The chain carries TRBV7-9 and TRBJ2-5; 13 bases agree with TRBD2. Germline-derived CDR1 and CDR2 are SEHNR and FQNEAQ (reference sequence). V dropped 1 base and J dropped 4; count of bases not matched to a gene: 0. The CDR3 is 15 amino acids.